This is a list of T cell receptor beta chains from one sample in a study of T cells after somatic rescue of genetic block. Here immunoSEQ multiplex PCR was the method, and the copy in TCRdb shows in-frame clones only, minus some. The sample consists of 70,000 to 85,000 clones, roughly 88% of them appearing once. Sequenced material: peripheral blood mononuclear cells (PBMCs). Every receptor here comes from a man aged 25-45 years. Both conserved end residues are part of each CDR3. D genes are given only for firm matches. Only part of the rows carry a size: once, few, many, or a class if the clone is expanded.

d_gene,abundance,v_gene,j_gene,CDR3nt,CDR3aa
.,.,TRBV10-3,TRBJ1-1,TGTGCCATCAGTGAGTCTGGCAGCCCCATGAACACTGAAGCTTTCTTT,CAISESGSPMNTEAFF
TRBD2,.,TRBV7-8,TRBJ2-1,TGTGCCAGCAGCTTATGGACTAGCGGGGGGTATGAGCAGTTCTTC,CASSLWTSGGYEQFF
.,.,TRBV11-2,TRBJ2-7,TGTGCCAGCAGCCTCTACGAGCAGTACTTC,CASSLYEQYF
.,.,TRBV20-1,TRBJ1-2,TGCAGTGCTATATTGGGAGGTGGCTACACCTTC,CSAILGGGYTF
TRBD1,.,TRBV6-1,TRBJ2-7,TGTGCCAGCAGGGGGACAGGGTCGAGCTCCTACGAGCAGTACTTC,CASRGTGSSSYEQYF
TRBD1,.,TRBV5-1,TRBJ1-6,TGCGCCAGCAGCTTGATGGGGACAGATAATTCACCCCTCCACTTT,CASSLMGTDNSPLHF
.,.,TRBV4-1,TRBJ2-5,TGCGCCAGCAGCCAAGAGGTCAGAGAAGAGACCCAGTACTTC,CASSQEVREETQYF
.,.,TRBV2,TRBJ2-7,TGTGCCAGCAGTGATAGGGGCGAGCAGTACTTC,CASSDRGEQYF
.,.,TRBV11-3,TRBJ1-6,TGTGCCATCGACGGCCCAACCGAAAATTCACCCCTCCACTTT,CAIDGPTENSPLHF
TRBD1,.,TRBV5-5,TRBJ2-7,TGTGCCAGCAGCGCTTCCGGGACAGTGTGGAACGAGCAGTACTTC,CASSASGTVWNEQYF
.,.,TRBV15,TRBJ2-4,TGTGCCACCAGCAGAGCCTCTGGGACCCAAATAGCTAAAAACATTCAGTACTTC,CATSRASGTQIAKNIQYF
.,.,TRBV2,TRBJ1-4,TGTGCCAGTTACACGTCCGACGCTGAAAAACTGTTTTTT,CASYTSDAEKLFF
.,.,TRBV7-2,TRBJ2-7,TGTGCCAGCAGCTTAGAGGCCAGCTCCTACGAGCAGTACTTC,CASSLEASSYEQYF
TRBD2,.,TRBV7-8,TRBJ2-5,TGTGCCAGCAGCCACAGACTAGGGACTAGCGGGCTGAGCCAGTACTTC,CASSHRLGTSGLSQYF
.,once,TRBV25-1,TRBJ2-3,TGTGCCAGCAGCCGGGTAGATACGCAGTATTTT,CASSRVDTQYF
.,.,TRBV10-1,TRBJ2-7,TGCGCCAGCACCTCGGAGGGGGGCTACGAGCAGTACTTC,CASTSEGGYEQYF
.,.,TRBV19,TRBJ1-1,TGTGCCAGTAGTAGGCACCGCGGGGGAGACACTGAAGCTTTCTTT,CASSRHRGGDTEAFF
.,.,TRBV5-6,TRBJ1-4,TGTGCCAGCAGCGGCACAGGGAATGAAAAACTGTTTTTT,CASSGTGNEKLFF
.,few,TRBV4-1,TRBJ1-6,TGCGCCAGCAGCCGAGGACAAGGCCCTAATTCACCCCTCCACTTT,CASSRGQGPNSPLHF
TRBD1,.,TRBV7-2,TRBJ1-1,TGTGCCAGCAGCCCACAGGGGGGGAACACTGAAGCTTTCTTT,CASSPQGGNTEAFF
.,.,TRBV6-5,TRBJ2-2,TGTGCCAGCAGCCCGGAGACTAACACCGGGGAGCTGTTTTTT,CASSPETNTGELFF
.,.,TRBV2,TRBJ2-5,TGTGCCAGCAGGGGGGGACAGTTTCAAGAGACCCAGTACTTC,CASRGGQFQETQYF
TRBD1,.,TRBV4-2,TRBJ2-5,TGTGCCAGCAGACCAGGGACAGGATCCGAGACCCAGTACTTC,CASRPGTGSETQYF
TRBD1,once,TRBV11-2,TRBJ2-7,TGTGCCAGCAGCTTAGTGACAGGGGGCTACGAGCAGTACTTC,CASSLVTGGYEQYF
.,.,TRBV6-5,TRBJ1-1,TGTGCCAGCAGTTACGTGAGCCTCAACACTGAAGCTTTCTTT,CASSYVSLNTEAFF
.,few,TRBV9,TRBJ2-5,TGTGCCAGCAGCGTGACTGGACAGCTCCAAGAGACCCAGTACTTC,CASSVTGQLQETQYF
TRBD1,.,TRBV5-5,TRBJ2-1,TGTGCCAGCAGCTTGGCTCGGGACAGGTCGTTCTTC,CASSLARDRSFF
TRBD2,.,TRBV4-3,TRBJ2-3,TGCGCCAGCAGCCACCTGGGAGCGGGAGACACAGATACGCAGTATTTT,CASSHLGAGDTDTQYF
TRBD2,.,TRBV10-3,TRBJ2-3,TGTGCCATCACCCAACTAGCGGGGGGCACAGATACGCAGTATTTT,CAITQLAGGTDTQYF